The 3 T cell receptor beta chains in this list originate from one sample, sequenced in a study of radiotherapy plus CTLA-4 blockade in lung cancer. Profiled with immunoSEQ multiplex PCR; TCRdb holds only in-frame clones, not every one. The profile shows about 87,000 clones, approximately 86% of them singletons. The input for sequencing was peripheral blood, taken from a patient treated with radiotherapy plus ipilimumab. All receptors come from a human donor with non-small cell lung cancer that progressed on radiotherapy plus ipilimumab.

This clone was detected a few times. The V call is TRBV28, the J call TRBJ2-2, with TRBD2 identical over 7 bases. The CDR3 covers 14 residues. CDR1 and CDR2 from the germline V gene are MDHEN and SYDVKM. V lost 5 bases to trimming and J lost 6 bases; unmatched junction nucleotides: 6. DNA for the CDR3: TGTGCCAGCAGTATCGGACTAGTTGCCGGGGAGCTGTTTTTT. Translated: CASSIGLVAGELFF. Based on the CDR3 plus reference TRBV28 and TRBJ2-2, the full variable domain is DVKVTQSSRYLVKRTGEKVFLECVQDMDHENMFWYRQDPGLGLRLIYFSYDVKMKEKGDIPEGYSVSREKKERFSLILESASTNQTSMYLCASSIGLVAGELFFGEGSRLTVL.

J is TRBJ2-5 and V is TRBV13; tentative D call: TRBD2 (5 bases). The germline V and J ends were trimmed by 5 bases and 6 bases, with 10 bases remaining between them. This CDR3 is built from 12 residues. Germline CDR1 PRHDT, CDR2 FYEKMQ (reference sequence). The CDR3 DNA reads TGTGCCAGCAGCATAAGCGGAAAGACCCAGTACTTC. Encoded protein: CASSISGKTQYF.

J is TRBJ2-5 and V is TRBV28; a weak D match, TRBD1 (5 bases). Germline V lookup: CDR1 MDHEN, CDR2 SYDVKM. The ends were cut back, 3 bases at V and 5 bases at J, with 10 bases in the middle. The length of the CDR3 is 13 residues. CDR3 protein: CASSLEGAETQYF. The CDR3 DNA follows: TGTGCCAGCAGTTTGGAAGGGGCTGAGACCCAGTACTTC.